This TCR beta chain appears in the sequencing data of a study of blood T cell repertoires in COVID-19. Background on the study: Samples came from the United States, Italy and Spain, spanning acute and convalescent COVID-19. T cells, B-cell-depleted T cells, or PBMCs supplied cDNA or gDNA.

Germline V gives CDR1 GTSNPN, CDR2 SVGIG (reference sequence). Trimming left V 5 bases short and J 5 bases short, with 18 bases between. The CDR3 contains 14 residues. In the source study's methods: It was from reference gene primer amplification that nucleated cell counts were estimated. Sequenced by immunoSEQ multiplex PCR; TCRdb stores in-frame clones only, minus some. Clonal size and the V and J genes are those of that table, whereas D and trimming came from the DNA. There are 150,000 or so clones in the sample; 85% to 90% occur only once, and about 1.5% lies in the top ten. This chain links TRBV30 with TRBJ1-2; D perhaps matches TRBD1 (6 bases). The receptor comes from a woman aged 55-69 years with acute or convalescent COVID-19. The source material was peripheral blood. The CDR3 DNA follows: TGTGCCTGGTCCAAAACCGGGACATTTTATGGCTACACCTTC. Its translation is CAWSKTGTFYGYTF.